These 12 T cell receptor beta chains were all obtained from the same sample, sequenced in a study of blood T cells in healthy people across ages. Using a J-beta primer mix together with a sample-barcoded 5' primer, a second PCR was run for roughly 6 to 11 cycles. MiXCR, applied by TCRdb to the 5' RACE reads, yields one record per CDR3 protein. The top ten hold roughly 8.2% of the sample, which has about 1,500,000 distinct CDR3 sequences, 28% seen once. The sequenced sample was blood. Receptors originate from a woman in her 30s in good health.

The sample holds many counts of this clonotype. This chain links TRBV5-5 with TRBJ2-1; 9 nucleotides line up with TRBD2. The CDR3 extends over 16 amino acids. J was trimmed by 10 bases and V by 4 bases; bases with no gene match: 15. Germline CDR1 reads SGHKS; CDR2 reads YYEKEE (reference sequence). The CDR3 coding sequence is TGTGCCAGCAGCGCGGGGGGGCCACAGGGTCGCTACGAGCAGTTCTTC. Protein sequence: CASSAGGPQGRYEQFF.

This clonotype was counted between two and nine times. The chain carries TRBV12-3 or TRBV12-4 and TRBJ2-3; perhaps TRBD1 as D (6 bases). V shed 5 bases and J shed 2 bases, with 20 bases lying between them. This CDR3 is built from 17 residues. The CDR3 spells CASSPQGTPGPTDTQYF. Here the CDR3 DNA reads TGTGCCAGCAGTCCACAGGGAACGCCCGGGCCCACAGATACGCAGTATTTT.

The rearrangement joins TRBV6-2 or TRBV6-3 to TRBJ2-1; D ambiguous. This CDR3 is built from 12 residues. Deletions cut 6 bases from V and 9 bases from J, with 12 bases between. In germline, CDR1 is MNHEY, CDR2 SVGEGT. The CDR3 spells CASRPSVGEQFF. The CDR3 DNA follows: TGTGCCAGCAGACCAAGTGTGGGTGAGCAGTTCTTC.

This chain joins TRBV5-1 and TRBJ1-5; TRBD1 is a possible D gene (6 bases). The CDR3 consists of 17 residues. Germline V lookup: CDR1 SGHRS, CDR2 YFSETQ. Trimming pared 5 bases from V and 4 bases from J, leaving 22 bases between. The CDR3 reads CASSAYSKTGINQPQHF. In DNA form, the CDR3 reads TGCGCCAGCAGTGCGTATTCGAAAACAGGGATAAATCAGCCCCAGCATTTT. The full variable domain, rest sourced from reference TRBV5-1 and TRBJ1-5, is KAGVTQTPRYLIKTRGQQVTLSCSPISGHRSVSWYQQTPGQGLQFLFEYFSETQRNKGNFPGRFSGRQFSNSRSEMNVSTLELGDSALYLCASSAYSKTGINQPQHFGDGTRLSIL.

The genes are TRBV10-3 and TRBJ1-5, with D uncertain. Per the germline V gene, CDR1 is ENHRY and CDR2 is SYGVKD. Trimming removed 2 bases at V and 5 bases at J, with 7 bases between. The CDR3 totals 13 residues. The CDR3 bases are TGTGCCATCAGTGAGGCAGGTGATCAGCCCCAGCATTTT. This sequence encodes CAISEAGDQPQHF.

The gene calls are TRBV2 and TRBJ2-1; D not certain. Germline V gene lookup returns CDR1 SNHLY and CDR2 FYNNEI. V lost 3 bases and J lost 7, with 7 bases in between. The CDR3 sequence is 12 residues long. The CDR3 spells CASSDHKNEQFF. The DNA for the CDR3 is TGTGCCAGCAGTGACCATAAGAATGAGCAGTTCTTC.

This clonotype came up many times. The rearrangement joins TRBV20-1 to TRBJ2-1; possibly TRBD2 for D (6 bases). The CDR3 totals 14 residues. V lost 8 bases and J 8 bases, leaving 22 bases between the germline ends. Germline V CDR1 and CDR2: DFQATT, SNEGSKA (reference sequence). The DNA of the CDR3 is TGCAGTACCTCCGGGACTTCGGGTATCGATGAGCAGTTCTTC. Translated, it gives CSTSGTSGIDEQFF.

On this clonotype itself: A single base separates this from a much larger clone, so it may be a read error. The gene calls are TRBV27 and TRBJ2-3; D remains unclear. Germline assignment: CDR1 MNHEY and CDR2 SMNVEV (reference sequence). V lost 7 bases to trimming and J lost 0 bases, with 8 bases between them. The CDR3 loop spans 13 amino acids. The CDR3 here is CASIPTSTDTQYF. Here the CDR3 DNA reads TGTGCCAGCATCCCGACTAGCACAGATACGCAGTATTTT.

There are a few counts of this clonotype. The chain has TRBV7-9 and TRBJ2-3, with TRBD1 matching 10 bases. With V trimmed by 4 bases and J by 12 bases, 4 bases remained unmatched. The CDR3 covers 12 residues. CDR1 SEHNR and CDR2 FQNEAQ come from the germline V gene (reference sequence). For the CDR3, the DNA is TGTGCCAGCAGCTCGACAGGGGGCAATCAGTATTTT. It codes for CASSSTGGNQYF.

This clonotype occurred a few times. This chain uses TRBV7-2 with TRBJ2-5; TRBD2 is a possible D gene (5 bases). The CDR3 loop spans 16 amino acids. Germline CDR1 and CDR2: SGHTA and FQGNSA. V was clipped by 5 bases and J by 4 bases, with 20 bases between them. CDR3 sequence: CASSPTRSGGGETQYF. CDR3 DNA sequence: TGTGCCAGCAGCCCGACCCGGTCAGGCGGAGGAGAGACCCAGTACTTC.

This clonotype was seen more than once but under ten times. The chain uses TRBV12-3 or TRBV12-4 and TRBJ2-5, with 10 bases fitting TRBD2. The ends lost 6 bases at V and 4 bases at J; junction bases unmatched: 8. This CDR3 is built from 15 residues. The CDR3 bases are TGTGCCAGCAGCCGGGGAGCGGGAGGGCCAGAGACCCAGTACTTC. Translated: CASSRGAGGPETQYF.

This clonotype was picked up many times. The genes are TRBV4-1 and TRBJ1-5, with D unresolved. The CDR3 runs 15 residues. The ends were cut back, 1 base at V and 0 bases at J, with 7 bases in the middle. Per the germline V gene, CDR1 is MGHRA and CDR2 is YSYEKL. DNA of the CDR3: TGCGCCAGCAGCCAAGGACCGAATAGCAATCAGCCCCAGCATTTT. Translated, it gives CASSQGPNSNQPQHF.